This T cell receptor beta chain is drawn from a study of blood T cell repertoires in COVID-19. Study-level information: The cDNA or gDNA used as material had been derived from T cells, B-cell-depleted T cells, or PBMCs.

V was pared by 4 bases and J by 3 bases, with 13 bases between. CDR1 and CDR2 from the germline V gene are SNHLY and FYNNEI. This CDR3 is built from 14 residues. The data were produced by immunoSEQ multiplex PCR, yet TCRdb's version contains in-frame clones alone and is incomplete. The table has hundreds of thousands of clones, 80% to 90% seen once; the top ten hold 8.3%. Ages ranged from roughly 18 to 100 years, with residence in approximately 23 US areas. The chain carries TRBV2 and TRBJ2-7; D is possibly TRBD1 (6 bases). The source material was PBMCs or T cells enriched from blood (not recorded which). The TCR comes from a woman aged 55-70 years who had recovered from COVID-19. This CDR3 reads CASSAGVGYYEQYF. The CDR3 DNA reads TGTGCCAGCAGTGCAGGGGTTGGGTACTACGAGCAGTACTTC.